This T cell receptor beta chain came from a study of blood T cell repertoires in COVID-19. Across the study: T cells, B-cell-depleted T cells, or PBMCs supplied cDNA or gDNA.

With 7 bases removed from V and 0 bases from J, the gap between germline ends came to 9 bases. Looked up from germline, CDR1 is LNHDA and CDR2 is SQIVND (reference sequence). There are 14 residues in the CDR3. Clones were sequenced by immunoSEQ multiplex PCR, and TCRdb holds only the in-frame ones, with some missing. The sample shows about 230,000 clones, 81% of them seen only once. The source is a woman at least 80 years old with acute or convalescent COVID-19. The sample was peripheral blood. The chain has TRBV19 and TRBJ2-2; D unclear. In DNA form, the CDR3 reads TGTGCCAGTACACTAACCTCGAACACCGGGGAGCTGTTTTTT. Translation gives CASTLTSNTGELFF. The full variable domain, completed using reference TRBV19 and TRBJ2-2, is DGGITQSPKYLFRKEGQNVTLSCEQNLNHDAMYWYRQDPGQGLRLIYYSQIVNDFQKGDIAEGYSVSREKKESFPLTVTSAQKNPTAFYLCASTLTSNTGELFFGEGSRLTVL.